Listed below are T cell receptor beta chains from one sample, sequenced in a study of CXCR3-negative and CXCR3-positive naive CD8 T cells. TCRdb re-analyzed the 5' RACE reads; it lists each CDR3 protein once, without DNA. The sample's table shows more than 35,000 distinct CDR3 sequences. Sequencing was carried out using memory CD8+ T cells from blood. The source is a human donor in good health. Some clones in this sample may be carry-over from other donors' samples. Each CDR3 is given with its conserved first and last residue.

J gene: TRBJ2-1; V gene: TRBV14; CDR3 length: 14; CDR3 protein: CASSQEPGGNEQFF
J gene: TRBJ2-1; V gene: TRBV20-1; CDR3 length: 13; CDR3 protein: CSAERGLNNEQFF
J gene: TRBJ2-5; V gene: TRBV29-1; CDR3 length: 16; CDR3 protein: CSVPGLTGRDQETQYF
J gene: TRBJ1-1; V gene: TRBV28; CDR3 length: 17; CDR3 protein: CASVSRGQAGYNTEAFF
J gene: TRBJ1-4; V gene: TRBV12-3/TRBV12-4; CDR3 length: 15; CDR3 protein: CASSLRGDIGEKLFF
J gene: TRBJ2-7; V gene: TRBV9; CDR3 length: 16; CDR3 protein: CASSVVAELGSYEQYF
J gene: TRBJ2-4; V gene: TRBV4-3; CDR3 length: 16; CDR3 protein: CASSQEEGIGKNIQYF
J gene: TRBJ1-2; V gene: TRBV3-1; CDR3 length: 15; CDR3 protein: CASSQERGNGYGYTF
J gene: TRBJ1-2; V gene: TRBV28; CDR3 length: 13; CDR3 protein: CASSPTAYYGYTF
J gene: TRBJ2-7; V gene: TRBV6-1; CDR3 length: 17; CDR3 protein: CASSEALRSGVSYEQYF
J gene: TRBJ2-1; V gene: TRBV3-2; CDR3 length: 16; CDR3 protein: CASSQVTGGAYNEQFF
J gene: TRBJ1-2; V gene: TRBV7-9; CDR3 length: 15; CDR3 protein: CASSLGTGFGYGYTF
J gene: TRBJ2-7; V gene: TRBV12-3/TRBV12-4; CDR3 length: 13; CDR3 protein: CASSPGTVGEQYF
J gene: TRBJ2-5; V gene: TRBV29-1; CDR3 length: 16; CDR3 protein: CSVEDRGLAYQETQYF
J gene: TRBJ1-4; V gene: TRBV4-1; CDR3 length: 19; CDR3 protein: CASSHGDRAPIATNEKLFF
J gene: TRBJ1-1; V gene: TRBV20-1; CDR3 length: 15; CDR3 protein: CSASLPDRENTEAFF